This passage covers 3 T cell receptor beta chains from one sample sequenced in a study of OX40 agonist ivuxolimab in advanced cancers. Profiling relied on immunoSEQ multiplex PCR, and the TCRdb table lists in-frame clones only, not all of them. The table has roughly 46,000 clones, 70% to 85% seen once. The source material was CD4+ or CD8+ T cells sorted from blood, sampled in a trial of the OX40 agonist ivuxolimab. The receptors stem from an adult with an advanced solid tumor such as melanoma, head and neck, liver or kidney cancer.

This chain uses TRBV12-5 with TRBJ2-2; the D is unclear. V lost 8 bases and J lost 4, with 11 bases in between. This CDR3 spans 13 amino acids. From germline, CDR1 is LGHNT and CDR2 FRNRAP. The CDR3 spells CASSPKGTGELFF. CDR3 DNA: TGTGCTAGTTCGCCGAAGGGCACCGGGGAGCTGTTTTTT. Looking up the rest from reference TRBV12-5 and TRBJ2-2 gives the full variable domain: DARVTQTPRHKVTEMGQEVTMRCQPILGHNTVFWYRQTMMQGLELLAYFRNRAPLDDSGMPKDRFSAEMPDATLATLKIQPSEPRDSAVYFCASSPKGTGELFFGEGSRLTVL.

The V and J genes are TRBV9 and TRBJ2-1; 8 bases are a match to TRBD2. CDR3 length: 16 amino acids. V was clipped by 0 bases and J by 2 bases; unmatched bases: 4. Germline V gene sequence: CDR1 SGDLS, CDR2 YYNGEE. CDR3 in amino acids: CASSVVPGGPYNEQFF. CDR3 in DNA: TGTGCCAGCAGCGTAGTTCCGGGAGGGCCCTACAATGAGCAGTTCTTC.

The genes are TRBV6-1 and TRBJ1-1; tentatively, D is TRBD1 (6 bases). The CDR3 is 14 residues long. The germline V and J ends were trimmed by 4 bases and 4 bases, with 13 bases remaining between them. Germline CDR1 reads MNHNS; CDR2 reads SASEGT. The CDR3 region is CASSVGGEVTEAFF. The CDR3 DNA is TGTGCCAGCAGTGTGGGGGGCGAGGTCACTGAAGCTTTCTTT.